The subject of this entry is one T cell receptor (beta chain). Data came from immunoSEQ multiplex PCR; TCRdb stores just in-frame clones and leaves some out. The data show some 100,000 clones, with more than 75% seen just once and over 3% held by the top ten. This sample stems from a study of T cell responses to AZD1222 COVID-19 vaccine. The overall study: The study pooled second doses at about 4 or about 12 weeks.

This TCR derives from an adult in good health. This specimen was peripheral blood, taken on day 0 of AZD1222 vaccination.

Here the CDR3 DNA reads TGTGCCAGCAGCTGGGAAGGGCAGGGAGCAGATACGCAGTATTTT. This translates into CASSWEGQGADTQYF. The rearrangement uses TRBV3-1 (or the pseudogene TRBV3-2) and TRBJ2-3; D assignment may be TRBD1 or TRBD2 (5 bases each). In germline, CDR1 is LGHDT, CDR2 YNNKEL (reference sequence). The CDR3 runs to 15 residues. Trimming removed 5 bases at V and 4 bases at J, with 16 bases between.